This record concerns one TCR beta chain sequence. Its antigen remains unidentified. The sample is drawn from a study of post-analysis software for immune sequencing data. Study context: The patients showed relapsing-remitting, secondary progressive and progressive-relapsing multiple sclerosis courses.

Unique molecular identifiers were carried by the TCR beta cDNA libraries. Researchers reported approximately 480,000 cDNA molecules coming from around 1 to 10 million T cells. A single record per CDR3 protein comes from TCRdb applying MiXCR to the PCR reads. The data show about 460,000 distinct CDR3 sequences, 45% seen once. This CDR3 spans 14 amino acids. The germline gives CDR1 GTSNPN, CDR2 SVGIG (reference sequence). V gave up 3 bases and J gave up 10 bases; unmatched junction bases: 7. The study, taken as a whole, reports: The normalized Chao1 diversity of multiple sclerosis patients was significantly lower than that of controls. Among roughly 5 TRBV segments more frequent in patients than controls were TRBV5-6, TRBV5-1 and TRBV20-1. Strong co-clustering by F measure linked samples that shared a preparation batch.

The sequenced material came from blood. This rearrangement joins TRBV30 to TRBJ2-1, with TRBD2 matching over 12 bases. The TCR originated in a girl between 5 and 17 years old with multiple sclerosis. In nucleotides, the CDR3 is TGTGCCTGGAGGACTAGCGGGAGTTCGGGCGAGCAGTTCTTC. It specifies CAWRTSGSSGEQFF.